This entry is about one TCR beta chain. The data stem from a study of CD8+ T cells in alopecia areata. Study-level background: Treated patients received oral tofacitinib, 5 to 10 mg twice daily.

Samples from alopecia areata patients were lesional scalp punch biopsies and peripheral blood. This CDR3 is built from 14 residues. Looked up from germline, CDR1 is SGHTA and CDR2 is FQGNSA. Trimming stripped 5 bases from V and 5 bases from J, with 15 bases between. Investigators isolated RNA and reverse transcribed it into cDNA to act as the sequencing template. Produced via immunoSEQ multiplex PCR; TCRdb's table is partial and in-frame only. This sample has more than 95,000 clones, with around 45% found just once. The genes are TRBV7-2 and TRBJ2-5, with D tentatively TRBD1 or TRBD2 (5 bases each). The source is a human donor with alopecia areata. The sequencing input was CD4+ T cells sorted from blood. CDR3 region: CASSAGTILETQYF. CDR3 bases: TGTGCCAGCAGCGCCGGGACCATCCTGGAGACCCAGTACTTC.